This TCR beta chain emerged from a study of control samples from healthy donors and cancer patients. Clones were sequenced by immunoSEQ multiplex PCR, and TCRdb holds only the in-frame ones, with some missing. The sample lists 150,000 to 200,000 clones, around 95% seen once, with 8.5% in the top ten. V shed 5 bases and J shed 0 bases, with 7 bases lying between them. CDR1 is SGHTA and CDR2 is FQGNSA in the germline V gene. There are 13 residues in the CDR3. The chain has TRBV7-2 and TRBJ1-1, with D uncertain. The sequenced sample was blood. The receptor was derived from a woman in her forties in good health. CDR3 nucleotide sequence: TGTGCCAGCAGCCTTACAATGAACACTGAAGCTTTCTTT. As protein: CASSLTMNTEAFF.